These 11 T cell receptor beta chains came from one sample sequenced in a study of early T cells in non-severe SARS-CoV-2 infection. TCRdb re-called the 5' RACE reads with MiXCR, one entry per CDR3 protein. The table has just under 30,000 distinct CDR3 sequences, about 5.5% seen once. The material sequenced was whole blood. Receptors originate from an adult who was a healthcare worker with PCR-confirmed SARS-CoV-2 infection or an uninfected control (not recorded which).

This chain links TRBV5-1 with TRBJ2-7, with D hard to call. The V gene's germline CDR1 is SGHRS and CDR2 YFSETQ. This CDR3 has 14 residues. The germline V and J ends were trimmed by 1 base and 0 bases, with 8 bases remaining between them. CDR3 nucleotides: TGCGCCAGCAGCTTGTCGGTCACCTCCTACGAGCAGTACTTC. Translation gives CASSLSVTSYEQYF.

This clonotype showed up many times. The CDR3 region is CASTIDSNYGYTF. As DNA, the CDR3 is TGTGCCAGCACTATAGACAGCAACTATGGCTACACCTTC. V gene TRBV21-1 combines with J gene TRBJ1-2; the D segment call TRBD1 is taken from the table without a DNA check. TRBV21-1 is a pseudogene segment. The CDR3 runs to 13 residues.

At least ten counts were recorded for this clonotype. The gene calls are TRBV18 and TRBJ1-2; D is possibly TRBD1 (5 bases). The length of the CDR3 is 15 residues. Trimming pared 4 bases from V and 2 bases from J, leaving 14 bases between. The germline gives CDR1 KGHSH, CDR2 LQKENI. The CDR3 protein is CASSLTGSSNYGYTF. As DNA, the CDR3 is TGTGCCAGCTCACTCACAGGATCGTCGAACTATGGCTACACCTTC.

For the CDR3, the DNA is TGTGCCAGCAGCCTCGACGGAGGGGGCATCTATGGCTACACCTTC. It is translated as CASSLDGGGIYGYTF. The chain joins TRBV7-9 to TRBJ1-2; 7 bases align to TRBD1. V shed 5 bases and J 4 bases; nucleotides not matched to a gene: 10. The CDR3 consists of 15 residues. The germline V gene encodes CDR1 SEHNR and CDR2 FQNEAQ (reference sequence).

This clonotype was recorded many times. The chain recombines TRBV24-1 with TRBJ2-1, with TRBD1 identical over 8 bases. Trimming took 4 bases from V and 3 from J; bases not matched to a gene: 7. This CDR3 region has 16 residues. Per the germline V gene, CDR1 is KGHDR and CDR2 is SFDVKD. The CDR3, as DNA: TGTGCCACCAGTGACATTACAGGGGGAGACTACAATGAGCAGTTCTTC. Protein product: CATSDITGGDYNEQFF.

This clonotype was seen many times. V is TRBV19 and J is TRBJ1-5; 7 bases agree with TRBD1. The V gene end was trimmed by 8 bases and the J gene end by 4 bases; junction bases not matched to a gene: 14. CDR3 length: 16 amino acids. Germline values: CDR1 LNHDA, CDR2 SQIVND (reference sequence). CDR3 in amino acids: CASARSWTGGNQPQHF. The CDR3 bases are TGTGCCAGTGCCCGTAGCTGGACAGGCGGGAATCAGCCCCAGCATTTT.

This clonotype was found many times. The rearrangement uses TRBV6-2 or TRBV6-3 and TRBJ1-1; D call uncertain. V shed 4 bases and J shed 2 bases, with 8 bases lying between them. The CDR3 length is 13 residues. From germline, CDR1 is MNHEY and CDR2 SVGEGT. CDR3: CASSFGRNTEAFF. The CDR3 DNA reads TGTGCCAGCAGTTTTGGTCGTAACACTGAAGCTTTCTTT.

CDR3 sequence (DNA): TGTGCCAGCAGAAGGGTAACCCACGGAAATGAAAAACTGTTTTTT. This translates into CASRRVTHGNEKLFF. This chain uses TRBV27 with TRBJ1-4; D gene unclear. The germline gives CDR1 MNHEY, CDR2 SMNVEV (reference sequence). V shed 6 bases and J shed 5 bases, with 16 bases lying between them. The CDR3 is 15 amino acids.

This clonotype was counted at least ten times. The V and J genes are TRBV7-2 and TRBJ1-4; possible D gene TRBD1, 5 bases. There are 16 residues in the CDR3. V dropped 5 bases and J dropped 5 bases, with 18 bases sitting between them. Germline lookup yields CDR1 SGHTA and CDR2 FQGNSA. This CDR3 is CASSQRRAGSNEKLFF. In DNA, the CDR3 is TGTGCCAGCAGCCAACGTCGAGCAGGGTCGAATGAAAAACTGTTTTTT.

The table lists this clonotype with a few counts. The rearrangement links TRBV2 to TRBJ2-1; 10 bases agree with TRBD1. The CDR3 runs to 16 residues. Germline V gene data show CDR1 as SNHLY and CDR2 as FYNNEI. The V gene end was trimmed by 8 bases and the J gene end by 4 bases; junction bases not matched to a gene: 11. CDR3 nucleotide sequence: TGTGCCAGCTTTGACCCGGGACAGGGGTTTTACAATGAGCAGTTCTTC. Its protein is CASFDPGQGFYNEQFF.

This clonotype was counted ten times or more. The chain is built from TRBV5-1 and TRBJ2-7, with 8 bases matching TRBD2. J gave up 7 bases and V 6 bases, and 18 bases lay outside the gene matches. Germline CDR1 is SGHRS and CDR2 is YFSETQ. The CDR3 consists of 16 residues. The CDR3 here is CASKSSRGSERGEQYF. The CDR3 DNA is TGCGCCAGCAAATCTTCACGGGGATCCGAGCGGGGGGAGCAGTACTTC.